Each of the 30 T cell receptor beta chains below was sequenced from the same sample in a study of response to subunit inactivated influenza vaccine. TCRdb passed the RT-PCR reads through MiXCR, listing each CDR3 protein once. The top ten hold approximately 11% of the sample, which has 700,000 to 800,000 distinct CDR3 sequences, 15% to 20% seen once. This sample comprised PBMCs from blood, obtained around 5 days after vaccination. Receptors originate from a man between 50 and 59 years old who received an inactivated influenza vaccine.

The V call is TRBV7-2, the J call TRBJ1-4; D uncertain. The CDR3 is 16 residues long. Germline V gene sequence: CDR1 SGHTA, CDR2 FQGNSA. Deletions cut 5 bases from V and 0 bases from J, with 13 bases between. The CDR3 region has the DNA TGTGCCAGCAGCGCACAGATTGGGGCAACTAATGAAAAACTGTTTTTT. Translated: CASSAQIGATNEKLFF. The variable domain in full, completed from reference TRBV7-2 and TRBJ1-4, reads GAGVSQSPSNKVTEKGKDVELRCDPISGHTALYWYRQSLGQGLEFLIYFQGNSAPDKSGLPSDRFSAERTGGSVSTLTIQRTQQEDSAVYLCASSAQIGATNEKLFFGSGTQLSVL.

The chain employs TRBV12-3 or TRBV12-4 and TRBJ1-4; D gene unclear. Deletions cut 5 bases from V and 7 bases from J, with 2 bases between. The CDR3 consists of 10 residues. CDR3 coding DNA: TGTGCCAGCAGTCTTGAAAAACTGTTTTTT. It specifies CASSLEKLFF.

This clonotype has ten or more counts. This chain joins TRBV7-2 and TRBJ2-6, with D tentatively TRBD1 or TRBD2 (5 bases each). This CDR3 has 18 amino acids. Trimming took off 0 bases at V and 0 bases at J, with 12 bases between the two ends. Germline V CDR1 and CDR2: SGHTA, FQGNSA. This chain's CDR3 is CASSLARDGFSGANVLTF. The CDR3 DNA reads TGTGCCAGCAGCTTAGCACGGGACGGATTCTCTGGGGCCAACGTCCTGACTTTC.

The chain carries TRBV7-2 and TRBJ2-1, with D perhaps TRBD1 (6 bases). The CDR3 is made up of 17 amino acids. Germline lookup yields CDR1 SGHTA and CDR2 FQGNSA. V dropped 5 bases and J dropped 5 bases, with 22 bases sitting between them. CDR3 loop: CASSRNALWGLNNEQFF. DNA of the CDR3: TGTGCCAGCAGCCGAAACGCGCTGTGGGGGCTCAACAATGAGCAGTTCTTC.

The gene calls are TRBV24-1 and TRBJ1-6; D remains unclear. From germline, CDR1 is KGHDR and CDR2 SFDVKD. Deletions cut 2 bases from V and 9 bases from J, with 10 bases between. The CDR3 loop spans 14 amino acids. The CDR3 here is CATSDSYYGSPLHF. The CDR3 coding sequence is TGTGCCACCAGTGATTCCTACTACGGTTCACCCCTCCACTTT.

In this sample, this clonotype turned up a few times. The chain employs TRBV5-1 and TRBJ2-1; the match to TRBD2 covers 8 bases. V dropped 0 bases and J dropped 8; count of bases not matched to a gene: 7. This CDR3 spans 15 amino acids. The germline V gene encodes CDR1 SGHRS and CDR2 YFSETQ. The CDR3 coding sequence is TGCGCCAGCAGCTTGGACCCGGGGGGGCGTGATGAGCAGTTCTTC. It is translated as CASSLDPGGRDEQFF. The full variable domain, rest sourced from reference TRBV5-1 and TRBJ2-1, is KAGVTQTPRYLIKTRGQQVTLSCSPISGHRSVSWYQQTPGQGLQFLFEYFSETQRNKGNFPGRFSGRQFSNSRSEMNVSTLELGDSALYLCASSLDPGGRDEQFFGPGTRLTVL.

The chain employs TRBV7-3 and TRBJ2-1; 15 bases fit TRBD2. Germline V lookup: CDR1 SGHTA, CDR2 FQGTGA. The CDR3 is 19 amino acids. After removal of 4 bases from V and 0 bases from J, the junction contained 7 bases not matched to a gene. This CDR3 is CASSSSGTSGGSSYNEQFF. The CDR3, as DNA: TGTGCCAGCAGCTCCTCCGGGACTAGCGGGGGGAGCTCCTACAATGAGCAGTTCTTC.

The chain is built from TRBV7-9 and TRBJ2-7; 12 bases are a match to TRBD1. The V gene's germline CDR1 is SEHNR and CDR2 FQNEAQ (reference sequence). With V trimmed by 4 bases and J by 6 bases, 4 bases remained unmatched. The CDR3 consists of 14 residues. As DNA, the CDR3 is TGTGCCAGCAGCTCCGGGACAGGGGGCCTCGAGCAGTACTTC. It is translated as CASSSGTGGLEQYF.

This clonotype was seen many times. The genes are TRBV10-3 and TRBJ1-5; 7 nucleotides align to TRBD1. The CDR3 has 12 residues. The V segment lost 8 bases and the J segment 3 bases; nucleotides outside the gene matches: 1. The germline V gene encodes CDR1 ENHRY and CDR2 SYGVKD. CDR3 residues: CAIGTDNQPQHF. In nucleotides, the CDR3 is TGTGCCATCGGGACAGACAATCAGCCCCAGCATTTT.

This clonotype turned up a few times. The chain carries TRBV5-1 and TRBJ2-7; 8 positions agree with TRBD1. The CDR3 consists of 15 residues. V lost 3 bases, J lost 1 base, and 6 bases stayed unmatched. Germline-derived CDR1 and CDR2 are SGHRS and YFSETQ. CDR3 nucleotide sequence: TGCGCCAGCAGCTACGACGGGACAGGATCCTACGAGCAGTACTTC. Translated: CASSYDGTGSYEQYF.

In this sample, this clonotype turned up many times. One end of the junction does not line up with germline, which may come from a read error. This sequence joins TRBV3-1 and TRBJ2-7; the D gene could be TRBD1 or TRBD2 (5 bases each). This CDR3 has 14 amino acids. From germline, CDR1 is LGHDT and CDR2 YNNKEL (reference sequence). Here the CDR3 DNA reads TGTGCAAGCAGCGCCCGGGACGGCTTTTACGAGCAGTACTTC. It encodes CASSARDGFYEQYF.

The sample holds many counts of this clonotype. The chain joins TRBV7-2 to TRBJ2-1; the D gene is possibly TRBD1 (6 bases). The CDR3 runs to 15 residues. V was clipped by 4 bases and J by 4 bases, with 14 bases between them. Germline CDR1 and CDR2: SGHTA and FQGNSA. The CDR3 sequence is CASSSRRGRYNEQFF. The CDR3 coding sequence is TGTGCCAGCAGCTCCCGCAGGGGACGGTACAATGAGCAGTTCTTC.

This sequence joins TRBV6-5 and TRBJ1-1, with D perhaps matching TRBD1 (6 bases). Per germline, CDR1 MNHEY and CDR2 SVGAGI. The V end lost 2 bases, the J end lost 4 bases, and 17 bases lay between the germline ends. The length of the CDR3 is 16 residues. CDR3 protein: CASSYGKQGRGTEAFF. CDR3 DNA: TGTGCCAGCAGTTACGGTAAACAGGGTCGGGGCACTGAAGCTTTCTTT.

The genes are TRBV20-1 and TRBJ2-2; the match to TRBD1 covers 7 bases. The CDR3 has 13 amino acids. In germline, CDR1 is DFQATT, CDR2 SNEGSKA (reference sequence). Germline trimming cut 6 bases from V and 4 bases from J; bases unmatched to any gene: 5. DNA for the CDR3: TGCAGTGCGCCGACAGGGAGCACCGGGGAGCTGTTTTTT. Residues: CSAPTGSTGELFF.

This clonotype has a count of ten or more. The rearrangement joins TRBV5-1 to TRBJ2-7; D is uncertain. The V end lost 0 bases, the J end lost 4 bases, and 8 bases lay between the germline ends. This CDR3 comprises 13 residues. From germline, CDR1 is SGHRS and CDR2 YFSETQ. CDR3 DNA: TGCGCCAGCAGCTTGGGACACGGATACGAGCAGTACTTC. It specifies CASSLGHGYEQYF. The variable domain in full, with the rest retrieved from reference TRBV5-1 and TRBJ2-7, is KAGVTQTPRYLIKTRGQQVTLSCSPISGHRSVSWYQQTPGQGLQFLFEYFSETQRNKGNFPGRFSGRQFSNSRSEMNVSTLELGDSALYLCASSLGHGYEQYFGPGTRLTVT.

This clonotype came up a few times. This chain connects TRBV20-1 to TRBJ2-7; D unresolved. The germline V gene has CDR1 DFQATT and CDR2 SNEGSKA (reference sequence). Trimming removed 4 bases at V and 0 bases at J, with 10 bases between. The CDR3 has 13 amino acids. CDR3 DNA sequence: TGCAGTGCTAACTTCAGGACCTCCTACGAGCAGTACTTC. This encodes CSANFRTSYEQYF.

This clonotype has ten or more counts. The CDR3 protein is CSVPGRNYGYTF. CDR3 coding DNA: TGCAGCGTGCCGGGACGGAACTATGGCTACACCTTC. The J gene is TRBJ1-2, the V gene TRBV29-1; maybe TRBD1 (5 bases). CDR1 is SQVTM, CDR2 ANQGSEA, per germline. This CDR3 has 12 amino acids. V lost 6 bases and J lost 2, with 10 bases in between.

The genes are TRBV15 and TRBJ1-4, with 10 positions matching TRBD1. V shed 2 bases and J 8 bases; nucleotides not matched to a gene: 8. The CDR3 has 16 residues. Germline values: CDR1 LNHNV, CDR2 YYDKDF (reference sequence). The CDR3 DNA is TGTGCCACCAGCAGAAACGACAGGGGGCAGGTCGAAAAACTGTTTTTT. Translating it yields CATSRNDRGQVEKLFF.

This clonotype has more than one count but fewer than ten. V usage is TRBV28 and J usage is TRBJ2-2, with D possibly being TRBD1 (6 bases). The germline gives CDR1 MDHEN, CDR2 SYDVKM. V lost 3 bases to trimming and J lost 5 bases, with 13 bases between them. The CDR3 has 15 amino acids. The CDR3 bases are TGTGCCAGCAGTTTGGACAGCAGAAAGACCGGGGAGCTGTTTTTT. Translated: CASSLDSRKTGELFF.

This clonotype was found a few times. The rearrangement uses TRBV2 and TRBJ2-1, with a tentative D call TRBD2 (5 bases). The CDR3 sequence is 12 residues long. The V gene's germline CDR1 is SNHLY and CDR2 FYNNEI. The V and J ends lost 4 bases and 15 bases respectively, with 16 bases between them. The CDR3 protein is CASSAAGGALFF. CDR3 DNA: TGTGCCAGCAGTGCGGCGGGCGGCGCATTGTTCTTC.

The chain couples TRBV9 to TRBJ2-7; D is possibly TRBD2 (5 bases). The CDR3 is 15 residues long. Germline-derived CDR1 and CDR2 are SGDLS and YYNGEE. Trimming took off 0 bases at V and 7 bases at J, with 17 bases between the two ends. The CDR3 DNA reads TGTGCCAGCAGCGTAGACCCGGGAAGGGTGGGGGAGCAGTACTTC. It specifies CASSVDPGRVGEQYF.

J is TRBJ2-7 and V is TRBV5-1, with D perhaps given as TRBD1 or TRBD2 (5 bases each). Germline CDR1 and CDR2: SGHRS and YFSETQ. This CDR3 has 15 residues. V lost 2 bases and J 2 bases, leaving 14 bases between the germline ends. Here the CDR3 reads CASSFDPGPTYEQYF. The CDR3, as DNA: TGCGCCAGCAGCTTTGACCCGGGACCCACCTACGAGCAGTACTTC.

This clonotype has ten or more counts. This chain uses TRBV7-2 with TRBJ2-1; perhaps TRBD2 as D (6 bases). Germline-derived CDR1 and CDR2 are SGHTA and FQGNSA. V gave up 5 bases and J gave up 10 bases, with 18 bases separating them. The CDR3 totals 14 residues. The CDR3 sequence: CASSKPGLGNEQFF. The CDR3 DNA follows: TGTGCCAGCAGCAAACCGGGACTCGGAAACGAGCAGTTCTTC.

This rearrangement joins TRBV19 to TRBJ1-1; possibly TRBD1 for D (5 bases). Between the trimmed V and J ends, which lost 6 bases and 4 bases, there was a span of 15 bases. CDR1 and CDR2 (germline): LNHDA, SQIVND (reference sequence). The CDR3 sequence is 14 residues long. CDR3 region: CASRIPGGGTEAFF. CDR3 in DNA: TGTGCCAGTAGGATTCCGGGGGGTGGCACTGAAGCTTTCTTT.

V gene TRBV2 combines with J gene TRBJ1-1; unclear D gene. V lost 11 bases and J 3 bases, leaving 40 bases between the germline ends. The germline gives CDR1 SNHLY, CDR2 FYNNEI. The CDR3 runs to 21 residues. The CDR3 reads CASIRATHPPRFTVEDTEAFF. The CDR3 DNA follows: TGTGCCTCAATCCGCGCCACCCACCCCCCGAGGTTCACGGTGGAGGACACTGAAGCTTTCTTT.

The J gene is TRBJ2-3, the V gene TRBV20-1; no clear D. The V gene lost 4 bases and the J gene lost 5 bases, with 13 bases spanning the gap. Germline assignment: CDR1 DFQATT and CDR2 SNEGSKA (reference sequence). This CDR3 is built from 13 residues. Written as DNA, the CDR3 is TGCAGTGCTAAAAGGACCGCGCAAGATACGCAGTATTTT. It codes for CSAKRTAQDTQYF.

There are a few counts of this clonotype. CDR3 in amino acids: CASSQDPTSDEQFF. CDR3 in DNA: TGTGCCAGCAGCCAAGACCCTACTAGCGACGAGCAGTTCTTC. The chain links TRBV4-2 to TRBJ2-1, with 7 bases matching TRBD2. From germline, CDR1 is LGHNA and CDR2 YNFKEQ. The V gene end was trimmed by 0 bases and the J gene end by 10 bases; junction bases not matched to a gene: 6. The CDR3 is made up of 14 amino acids.

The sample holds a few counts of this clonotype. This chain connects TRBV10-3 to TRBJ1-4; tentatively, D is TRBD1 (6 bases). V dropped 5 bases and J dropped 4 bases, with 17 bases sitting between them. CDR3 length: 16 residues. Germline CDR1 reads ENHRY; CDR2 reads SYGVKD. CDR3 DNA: TGTGCCATCAGTCCTACCGGGACACCGTATAATGAAAAACTGTTTTTT. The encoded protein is CAISPTGTPYNEKLFF.

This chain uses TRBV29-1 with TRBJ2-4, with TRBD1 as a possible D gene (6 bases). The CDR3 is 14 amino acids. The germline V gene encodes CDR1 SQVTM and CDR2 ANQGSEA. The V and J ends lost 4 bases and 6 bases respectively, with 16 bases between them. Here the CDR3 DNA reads TGCAGCGTTGGAGGGTCAGGGGTCGGAAACATTCAGTACTTC. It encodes CSVGGSGVGNIQYF.

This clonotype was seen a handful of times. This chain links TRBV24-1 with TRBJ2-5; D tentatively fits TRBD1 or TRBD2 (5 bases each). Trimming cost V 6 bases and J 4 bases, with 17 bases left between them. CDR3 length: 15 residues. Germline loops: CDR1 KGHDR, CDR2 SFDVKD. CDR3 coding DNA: TGTGCCACCAGTTCCCAGCGGCAGGGTGGAGAGACCCAGTACTTC. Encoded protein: CATSSQRQGGETQYF.